The rows below give T cell receptor beta chains drawn from one sample of a study of blood T cell repertoires in COVID-19. TCRdb's copy holds only in-frame clones and misses some; the assay was immunoSEQ multiplex PCR. Among around 300,000 clones listed, about 88% were seen once. Material: PBMCs or T cells enriched from blood (not recorded which). These TCRs come from a woman in her fifties or sixties who had recovered from COVID-19. The CDR3 runs from the conserved cysteine through the conserved F or W. A D gene is named only where the DNA matches it firmly. Some rows have no size entry. The others give once, few or many, or a class for an expanded clone.

d_gene | j_gene | v_gene | abundance | CDR3aa | CDR3nt
TRBD1 | TRBJ2-5 | TRBV18 | once | CASSPGSGQGAIETQYF | TGTGCCAGCTCACCGGGATCGGGACAGGGGGCCATAGAGACCCAGTACTTC
TRBD2 | TRBJ2-7 | TRBV19 | NA | CASSQSTSGYEQYF | TGTGCCAGTAGTCAGTCGACTAGCGGCTACGAGCAGTACTTC
TRBD2 | TRBJ2-7 | TRBV7-8 | NA | CASSLSGWGLAGGNYEQYF | TGTGCCAGCAGCTTAAGTGGGTGGGGTCTAGCGGGAGGAAATTACGAGCAGTACTTC
NA | TRBJ1-1 | TRBV19 | NA | CASSNPGIGTEAFF | TGTGCCAGTAGTAACCCGGGGATCGGCACTGAAGCTTTCTTT
NA | TRBJ2-4 | TRBV28 | NA | CASSLSGRGNIQYF | TGTGCCAGCAGTTTATCGGGGAGAGGCAACATTCAGTACTTC
NA | TRBJ2-7 | TRBV9 | NA | CASSVRELPYEQYF | TGTGCCAGCAGCGTGCGGGAATTGCCCTACGAGCAGTACTTC
NA | TRBJ1-4 | TRBV19 | NA | CASSRQVGEKLFF | TGTGCCAGTAGTAGACAGGTCGGGGAAAAACTGTTTTTT
NA | TRBJ2-1 | TRBV2 | NA | CASSPPGLGNEQFF | TGTGCCAGCAGTCCGCCCGGGTTAGGCAATGAGCAGTTCTTC
TRBD2 | TRBJ2-7 | TRBV27 | NA | CASRLLEGRDEQYF | TGTGCCAGCAGATTATTGGAGGGGAGGGACGAGCAGTACTTC
TRBD1 | TRBJ1-1 | TRBV19 | NA | CASSTIGTGTSLAEAFF | TGTGCCAGTAGCACCATCGGGACAGGGACCTCTCTCGCTGAAGCTTTCTTT
NA | TRBJ1-2 | TRBV7-9 | NA | CASSLGGNGYYGYTF | TGTGCCAGCAGCTTAGGGGGCAACGGATACTATGGCTACACCTTC
TRBD2 | TRBJ2-7 | TRBV7-6 | NA | CASSLQASGSDYEQYF | TGTGCCAGCAGCTTACAGGCTAGCGGGAGTGACTACGAGCAGTACTTC
TRBD1 | TRBJ1-4 | TRBV27 | few | CASRPLAGQGREKLFF | TGTGCCAGCAGGCCCCTCGCGGGACAGGGAAGAGAAAAACTGTTTTTT
NA | TRBJ2-7 | TRBV4-1 | NA | CASSPESTDLHYEQYF | TGCGCCAGCAGCCCCGAGTCGACAGATTTGCACTACGAGCAGTACTTC
NA | TRBJ1-1 | TRBV12-3/TRBV12-4 | few | CASSLEHAFF | TGTGCCAGCAGTTTAGAGCATGCTTTCTTT
TRBD1 | TRBJ2-1 | TRBV2 | NA | CASSEEQGVYNEQFF | TGTGCCAGCAGTGAAGAACAGGGGGTTTACAATGAGCAGTTCTTC
TRBD2 | TRBJ2-1 | TRBV28 | NA | CASSLPSGTVRDSYNEQFF | TGTGCCAGCAGTTTACCAAGCGGGACTGTCCGAGACTCCTACAATGAGCAGTTCTTC
NA | TRBJ1-2 | TRBV19 | NA | CASSIRGYGYTF | TGTGCCAGTAGTATTCGGGGCTATGGCTACACCTTC
NA | TRBJ2-4 | TRBV28 | NA | CASSSLAQGRDIQYF | TGTGCCAGCAGTTCCCTGGCTCAGGGTAGGGACATTCAGTACTTC
TRBD1 | TRBJ1-2 | TRBV5-1 | NA | CASSLVGTGGNGYTF | TGCGCCAGCAGCTTGGTTGGGACAGGGGGCAATGGCTACACCTTC
TRBD1 | TRBJ1-5 | TRBV2 | once | CASSGDREYQPQHF | TGTGCCAGCAGCGGGGACAGGGAATATCAGCCCCAGCATTTT
TRBD1 | TRBJ2-2 | TRBV19 | NA | CATNRDRAHTNTGELFF | TGTGCCACCAACCGCGACAGGGCGCATACGAACACCGGGGAGCTGTTTTTT
NA | TRBJ1-1 | TRBV19 | NA | CASSIRRERVNTEAFF | TGTGCCAGTAGTATTAGGAGGGAACGGGTGAACACTGAAGCTTTCTTT
TRBD1 | TRBJ1-1 | TRBV19 | once | CASRETGRVVEAFF | TGTGCCAGTCGCGAGACAGGGCGGGTGGTTGAAGCTTTCTTT
NA | TRBJ1-1 | TRBV2 | NA | CASRGGRANTEAFF | TGTGCCAGCAGGGGCGGCAGGGCGAACACTGAAGCTTTCTTT
NA | TRBJ1-5 | TRBV5-8 | once | CASSLGDRSNSNQPQHF | TGTGCCAGCAGCTTGGGTGACAGGTCGAATAGCAATCAGCCCCAGCATTTT
TRBD2 | TRBJ2-7 | TRBV5-4 | NA | CASSLGSGRAGEQYF | TGTGCCAGCAGCCTGGGTTCCGGGAGGGCAGGAGAGCAGTACTTC
NA | TRBJ2-3 | TRBV10-3 | NA | CAISAGDRGTDTQYF | TGTGCCATCAGTGCTGGAGACCGCGGCACAGATACGCAGTATTTT
NA | TRBJ2-1 | TRBV7-2 | NA | CASSWGEVYNEQFF | TGTGCCAGCAGCTGGGGGGAAGTATACAATGAGCAGTTCTTC